Below, 30 T cell receptor beta chains from the same sample are listed, as sequenced in a study of CD8 T cells in Susac syndrome. Random hexamers served to reverse transcribe roughly 0.5 to 1 ug RNA. TCRdb used MiXCR to reprocess the immunoSEQ multiplex PCR reads, holding one entry per CDR3 protein. Here the sample spans about 47,000 distinct CDR3 sequences, around 92% being singletons. The sample consisted of CD8+ T cells from PBMCs. These receptors were obtained from a human donor in good health.

The rearrangement joins TRBV30 to TRBJ1-1; the D gene is possibly TRBD1 (6 bases). Germline loops: CDR1 GTSNPN, CDR2 SVGIG (reference sequence). This CDR3 is built from 12 residues. V dropped 7 bases and J dropped 6 bases, with 15 bases sitting between them. The CDR3 DNA reads TGTGCCTTACAGGGTCCCAACGCTGAAGCTTTCTTT. Translation gives CALQGPNAEAFF.

V gene TRBV11-2 combines with J gene TRBJ2-7, with 8 nucleotides matching TRBD1. CDR3 length: 16 residues. V was pared by 5 bases and J by 3 bases, with 12 bases of the junction left unmatched. Germline-derived CDR1 and CDR2 are SGHAT and FQNNGV. The CDR3 DNA is TGTGCCAGCAGCGCTCTGTTCGGACAGGGAAACTACGAGCAGTACTTC. This sequence encodes CASSALFGQGNYEQYF.

This chain connects TRBV7-2 to TRBJ2-1; D is possibly TRBD1 (6 bases). CDR3 length: 15 amino acids. Trimming stripped 1 base from V and 8 bases from J, with 15 bases between. Germline V gene sequence: CDR1 SGHTA, CDR2 FQGNSA. CDR3 in DNA: TGTGCCAGCAGCTTAGAAGGGACACTACCTGATGAGCAGTTCTTC. As protein: CASSLEGTLPDEQFF. The full variable domain, rest sourced from reference TRBV7-2 and TRBJ2-1, is GAGVSQSPSNKVTEKGKDVELRCDPISGHTALYWYRQSLGQGLEFLIYFQGNSAPDKSGLPSDRFSAERTGGSVSTLTIQRTQQEDSAVYLCASSLEGTLPDEQFFGPGTRLTVL.

The chain has TRBV11-2 and TRBJ2-3; D ambiguous. Between the trimmed V and J ends, which lost 2 bases and 0 bases, there was a span of 9 bases. Germline V gene lookup returns CDR1 SGHAT and CDR2 FQNNGV. This CDR3 is 15 amino acids long. CDR3 sequence reads: CASSLTRSSTDTQYF. CDR3 in DNA: TGTGCCAGCAGCTTAACTCGCTCTAGCACAGATACGCAGTATTTT. Using reference TRBV11-2 and TRBJ2-3 for the parts outside the CDR3, the full variable domain is EAGVAQSPRYKIIEKRQSVAFWCNPISGHATLYWYQQILGQGPKLLIQFQNNGVVDDSQLPKDRFSAERLKGVDSTLKIQPAKLEDSAVYLCASSLTRSSTDTQYFGPGTRLTVL.

The genes are TRBV4-1 and TRBJ2-7; D possibly corresponds to TRBD1 (5 bases). The CDR3 length is 19 residues. Trimming stripped 1 base from V and 5 bases from J, with 27 bases between. The germline gives CDR1 MGHRA, CDR2 YSYEKL. The CDR3 coding sequence is TGCGCCAGCAGCCAAGGGGTGGGCTCCCCGGACACCTTGGGGAACGAGCAGTACTTC. Translated: CASSQGVGSPDTLGNEQYF.

The chain carries TRBV13 and TRBJ2-7, with D uncertain. Trimming stripped 1 base from V and 3 bases from J, with 1 base between. Germline CDR1 reads PRHDT; CDR2 reads FYEKMQ (reference sequence). The CDR3 covers 11 residues. CDR3 nucleotides: TGTGCCAGCAGCTTAGACTACGAGCAGTACTTC. The encoded protein is CASSLDYEQYF. Full variable domain (outside the CDR3, taken from reference TRBV13 and TRBJ2-7): AAGVIQSPRHLIKEKRETATLKCYPIPRHDTVYWYQQGPGQDPQFLISFYEKMQSDKGSIPDRFSAQQFSDYHSELNMSSLELGDSALYFCASSLDYEQYFGPGTRLTVT.

V and J are TRBV6-5 and TRBJ2-1, with D possibly being TRBD1 or TRBD2 (5 bases each). Germline CDR1 MNHEY, CDR2 SVGAGI. Trimming took off 7 bases at V and 14 bases at J, with 15 bases between the two ends. The CDR3 consists of 11 residues. CDR3 loop: CASTQMGVEFF. Here the CDR3 DNA reads TGTGCCAGCACTCAAATGGGGGTCGAGTTCTTC.

V gene TRBV27 combines with J gene TRBJ2-1; 7 positions match TRBD1. J lost 3 bases, V lost 3 bases, and 2 bases had no gene match. The germline gives CDR1 MNHEY, CDR2 SMNVEV (reference sequence). The CDR3 is 14 amino acids. The CDR3 sequence is CASSLGTVYNEQFF. DNA of the CDR3: TGTGCCAGCAGTTTGGGGACAGTCTACAATGAGCAGTTCTTC.

This clonotype was seen a single time. V gene TRBV7-6 combines with J gene TRBJ2-7; TRBD2 matches at 13 bases. CDR1 is SGHVS, CDR2 FNYEAQ, per germline. This CDR3 has 16 residues. The V and J ends lost 5 bases and 3 bases, in that order; junction bases with no gene match: 7. This CDR3 reads CASSPTTSGRYYEQYF. The CDR3 DNA sequence: TGTGCCAGCAGCCCCACGACTAGCGGGAGGTACTACGAGCAGTACTTC.

The gene calls are TRBV2 and TRBJ2-3, with 7 nucleotides matching TRBD2. Germline V gene sequence: CDR1 SNHLY, CDR2 FYNNEI. V gave up 6 bases and J gave up 0 bases; unmatched junction bases: 15. The CDR3 consists of 18 residues. The CDR3 spells CASRPWGEMTSSTDTQYF. Here the CDR3 DNA reads TGTGCCAGCAGGCCCTGGGGGGAGATGACTAGCAGCACAGATACGCAGTATTTT.

V and J are TRBV2 and TRBJ2-7; 9 nucleotides agree with TRBD2. V lost 3 bases to trimming and J lost 0 bases; unmatched junction nucleotides: 9. The CDR3 contains 17 residues. Germline assignment: CDR1 SNHLY and CDR2 FYNNEI. The CDR3, as DNA: TGTGCCAGCAGTGACGGGCTAGCGGGGTCAAGCTCCTACGAGCAGTACTTC. It translates to CASSDGLAGSSSYEQYF.

The chain employs TRBV7-6 and TRBJ2-3, with a weak D call TRBD1 (6 bases). CDR3 length equals 15 residues. The V end lost 1 base, the J end lost 1 base, and 9 bases lay between the germline ends. In germline, CDR1 is SGHVS, CDR2 FNYEAQ. CDR3 amino acids: CASSLEGERTDTQYF. The CDR3 bases are TGTGCCAGCAGCTTAGAGGGGGAACGCACAGATACGCAGTATTTT.

The CDR3 is CASSISVDEQFF. Here the CDR3 DNA reads TGTGCCAGTAGTATCTCGGTCGATGAGCAGTTCTTC. The chain carries TRBV19 and TRBJ2-1; D not resolved. In germline, CDR1 is LNHDA, CDR2 SQIVND (reference sequence). The CDR3 totals 12 residues. The V gene lost 3 bases and the J gene lost 8 bases, with 8 bases spanning the gap.

This clonotype was counted once. This chain uses TRBV20-1 with TRBJ2-7; 8 positions agree with TRBD2. Germline assignment: CDR1 DFQATT and CDR2 SNEGSKA (reference sequence). V trimming: 3 bases; J trimming: 7 bases; junction bases outside the gene matches: 11. The CDR3 contains 14 residues. Written as DNA, the CDR3 is TGCAGTGCTAGGGGGAGGGGACTAGGAGTAGAGCAGTACTTC. Its translation is CSARGRGLGVEQYF.

Concerning this clonotype itself: Sequence at one end of the junction differs from germline and may be a read error. The chain combines TRBV7-9 with TRBJ2-7; TRBD1 aligns across 7 bases. The V gene's germline CDR1 is SEHNR and CDR2 FQNEAQ (reference sequence). There are 14 residues in the CDR3. The CDR3, as DNA: TGTGCCAGCAGCGCCCCGTTAGGGGACAGCAACATGGACTTC. Its translation is CASSAPLGDSNMDF.

The chain has TRBV30 and TRBJ1-4; D uncertain. Between the trimmed V and J ends, which lost 0 bases and 8 bases, there was a span of 7 bases. Germline-derived CDR1 and CDR2 are GTSNPN and SVGIG (reference sequence). This CDR3 is 12 amino acids long. CDR3 sequence (DNA): TGTGCCTGGAGTGTTGCGGGCGAAAAACTGTTTTTT. Its translation: CAWSVAGEKLFF. Using reference TRBV30 and TRBJ1-4 for the parts outside the CDR3, the full variable domain is SQTIHQWPATLVQPVGSPLSLECTVEGTSNPNLYWYRQAAGRGLQLLFYSVGIGQISSEVPQNLSASRPQDRQFILSSKKLLLSDSGFYLCAWSVAGEKLFFGSGTQLSVL.

The chain combines TRBV13 with TRBJ2-7; TRBD2 matches 11 bases. The CDR3 consists of 15 residues. Germline-derived CDR1 and CDR2 are PRHDT and FYEKMQ (reference sequence). The junction had 4 bases not matched to a gene; V was cut back by 4 bases and J by 2 bases. The CDR3 protein is CASSSTSGSTYEQYF. The CDR3 nucleotides are TGTGCCAGCAGCTCAACTAGCGGGAGTACCTACGAGCAGTACTTC.

This chain links TRBV19 with TRBJ1-3, with unresolved D. The germline gives CDR1 LNHDA, CDR2 SQIVND (reference sequence). The CDR3 runs to 15 residues. V dropped 5 bases and J dropped 0 bases, with 11 bases sitting between them. CDR3 sequence: CASSPTGFSGNTIYF. The CDR3 region has the DNA TGTGCCAGTAGTCCCACGGGTTTCTCTGGAAACACCATATATTTT.

The V and J genes are TRBV3-1 and TRBJ2-7; no firm D call. Germline V gene data show CDR1 as LGHDT and CDR2 as YNNKEL (reference sequence). This CDR3 comprises 15 residues. V dropped 0 bases and J dropped 0 bases, with 9 bases sitting between them. The CDR3 here is CASSQDRLPSYEQYF. CDR3 DNA: TGTGCCAGCAGCCAAGACCGATTACCCTCCTACGAGCAGTACTTC.

This chain links TRBV5-1 with TRBJ1-1, with a possible D match to TRBD1 (6 bases). CDR1 SGHRS and CDR2 YFSETQ come from the germline V gene. V lost 0 bases and J lost 0, with 6 bases in between. The CDR3 is made up of 14 amino acids. The CDR3 nucleotides read TGCGCCAGCAGCTTGGGGACAGTGAACACTGAAGCTTTCTTT. It specifies CASSLGTVNTEAFF.

Comment on this clonotype: Since the CDR3 does not end with the conserved phenylalanine or tryptophan, this likely comes from a read error. The chain links TRBV6-2 or TRBV6-3 to TRBJ1-1, with D hard to call. The CDR3 has 14 amino acids. Per germline, CDR1 MNHEY and CDR2 SVGEGT. V was trimmed by 6 bases and J by 5 bases, leaving 16 bases between them. The DNA for the CDR3 is TGTGCCAGCAGCGACCCCCCAGGCGGAACTGAAGCTTTCCTT. This codes for CASSDPPGGTEAFL.

The rearrangement links TRBV7-9 to TRBJ1-1, with D possibly being TRBD1 (5 bases). V was pared by 5 bases and J by 5 bases, with 18 bases between. The germline CDR1 and CDR2 sequences are SEHNR and FQNEAQ (reference sequence). CDR3 length: 15 residues. The chain's CDR3 is CASSLKTVWGTEAFF. The CDR3 nucleotides read TGTGCCAGCAGCCTTAAAACGGTGTGGGGGACTGAAGCTTTCTTT.

The V and J genes are TRBV18 and TRBJ2-3; 8 bases are a match to TRBD1. The CDR3 covers 14 residues. Germline CDR1 reads KGHSH; CDR2 reads LQKENI. V dropped 4 bases and J dropped 4; count of bases not matched to a gene: 4. The CDR3 reads CASSLGQVADTQYF. In DNA, the CDR3 is TGTGCCAGCTCACTGGGACAGGTCGCAGATACGCAGTATTTT.

The chain couples TRBV7-9 to TRBJ1-4; TRBD1 matches at 9 bases. CDR1 and CDR2 from the germline V gene are SEHNR and FQNEAQ (reference sequence). V lost 5 bases to trimming and J lost 5 bases; unmatched junction nucleotides: 6. The CDR3 is made up of 15 amino acids. CDR3 amino acids: CASSRIDRGNEKLFF. In nucleotides, the CDR3 is TGTGCCAGCAGCCGTATCGACAGGGGGAATGAAAAACTGTTTTTT. Drawing the rest from reference TRBV7-9 and TRBJ1-4, the complete variable domain is DTGVSQNPRHKITKRGQNVTFRCDPISEHNRLYWYRQTLGQGPEFLTYFQNEAQLEKSRLLSDRFSAERPKGSFSTLEIQRTEQGDSAMYLCASSRIDRGNEKLFFGSGTQLSVL.

The V call is TRBV29-1, the J call TRBJ2-2, with D possibly called TRBD1 or TRBD2 (5 bases each). Germline CDR1 SQVTM, CDR2 ANQGSEA. The CDR3 loop spans 18 amino acids. V shed 4 bases and J shed 5 bases, with 26 bases lying between them. In DNA, the CDR3 is TGCAGCGTTGTAAGTCGGGACCCCGGGGAAAGGGAGACCGGGGAGCTGTTTTTT. Translation gives CSVVSRDPGERETGELFF.

The chain couples TRBV20-1 to TRBJ2-7; TRBD1 matches 11 bases. Germline V gene lookup returns CDR1 DFQATT and CDR2 SNEGSKA (reference sequence). The CDR3 spans 13 residues. V dropped 6 bases and J dropped 3; count of bases not matched to a gene: 4. CDR3 sequence (DNA): TGCAGTGCCCCGGGACAGGGGGACTACGAGCAGTACTTC. This encodes CSAPGQGDYEQYF.

The CDR3 DNA follows: TGTGCCAGCAGCTTGATGATGGGAGTAGCGGGAGGGCCAATGGATACGCAGTATTTT. It encodes CASSLMMGVAGGPMDTQYF. The V call is TRBV7-2, the J call TRBJ2-3; the match to TRBD2 covers 11 bases. V lost 3 bases to trimming and J lost 6 bases; unmatched junction nucleotides: 17. This CDR3 has 19 amino acids. Germline V CDR1 and CDR2: SGHTA, FQGNSA.

This rearrangement joins TRBV27 to TRBJ2-2, with D maybe TRBD2 (7 bases). Germline V CDR1 and CDR2: MNHEY, SMNVEV (reference sequence). Trimming removed 3 bases at V and 2 bases at J, with 13 bases between. The length of the CDR3 is 16 residues. The CDR3 is CASSFTGGPNTGELFF. Written as DNA, the CDR3 is TGTGCCAGCAGTTTCACGGGGGGCCCCAACACCGGGGAGCTGTTTTTT.

The rearrangement joins TRBV7-9 to TRBJ2-2, with 8 bases fitting TRBD1. The germline CDR1 and CDR2 sequences are SEHNR and FQNEAQ (reference sequence). With 3 bases clipped from V and 4 bases from J, the junction kept 7 bases outside the gene matches. The CDR3 spans 16 residues. The CDR3 bases are TGTGCCAGCAGCTTCAGCAGGGGGCAGGGCACCGGGGAGCTGTTTTTT. It codes for CASSFSRGQGTGELFF.

The genes are TRBV3-1 and TRBJ2-7, with D possibly called TRBD1 or TRBD2 (5 bases each). The CDR3 consists of 17 residues. CDR1 is LGHDT, CDR2 YNNKEL, per germline (reference sequence). The V and J ends lost 4 bases and 1 base respectively, with 20 bases between them. CDR3 sequence reads: CASSLRLPGPTSYEQYF. The CDR3 coding sequence is TGTGCCAGCAGCCTCCGCCTACCGGGACCGACGTCCTACGAGCAGTACTTC.